This T cell receptor beta chain comes out of a study of vaccination effects on CD4 cells after COVID-19. Study-level information: Two recovered convalescent patients were sampled 16 days and one week pre-vaccination.

As for this clone: Its cognate antigen is unknown.

TCRdb's table, derived via immunoSEQ multiplex PCR, lists solely in-frame clones and lacks some. The sample lists more than 40,000 clones, roughly three quarters occurring once. Germline CDR1 reads SGHRS; CDR2 reads YFSETQ. The CDR3 runs to 18 residues. Trimming at V came to 4 bases and at J to 1 base, leaving 9 bases not matched to a gene. At the end of around 11 days of culture, CD4+ T cells were isolated. A half-volume exchange with IL-2 medium occurred on days 3 and 7. Findings and limits, study-wide: In the study, convalescent patients were few, and early post-infection timepoints were absent. Late in the post-vaccination period, infection-induced and vaccine-induced clones underwent marked clonal contraction.

This sequence joins TRBV5-1 and TRBJ2-6; TRBD1 matches at 9 bases. The TCR comes from a human donor who had a prior SARS-CoV-2 infection. Sample: CD4+ T cells from PBMCs cultured without peptide, taken before COVID-19 vaccination. The DNA for the CDR3 is TGCGCCAGCAGCCAACGGACAGGGGACACGTCTGGGGCCAACGTCCTGACTTTC. Its protein is CASSQRTGDTSGANVLTF.